This TCR beta chain was retrieved from a study of T cells after yellow fever vaccination. Study context: Fractions low in cell number were prepared with SMART-Seq v4 Ultra Low Input.

This clonotype turned up a few times. Its antigen is not known. Trimming left V 0 bases short and J 2 bases short, with 11 bases between. The CDR3 has 16 amino acids. Germline assignment: CDR1 MNHEY and CDR2 SVGEGT. Study-level results: Re-detected after boosting: most primary clones, 96% of CD4 and about 85% of CD8. Abundant clonotypes from the bulk population could contaminate FACS-sorted repertoires.

Generation of TCR cDNA used 5'RACE template switching (which added a universal primer site and UMIs). TCRdb re-called the 5' RACE reads through MiXCR, storing one row per CDR3 protein. The repertoire consists of some 120,000 distinct CDR3 sequences, with 12% to 15% occurring once and the leading ten covering around 40%. The receptor was isolated from a man between 18 and 29 years old who received the YFV17D yellow fever vaccine. The sequences come from CD8+ T cells sorted from PBMCs, collected 5 days after the yellow fever booster vaccination. The rearrangement uses TRBV6-2 or TRBV6-3 and TRBJ1-5; D ambiguous. This chain's CDR3 is CASSYSKWLGNQPQHF. The DNA for the CDR3 is TGTGCCAGCAGTTACTCGAAGTGGCTTGGCAATCAGCCCCAGCATTTT.